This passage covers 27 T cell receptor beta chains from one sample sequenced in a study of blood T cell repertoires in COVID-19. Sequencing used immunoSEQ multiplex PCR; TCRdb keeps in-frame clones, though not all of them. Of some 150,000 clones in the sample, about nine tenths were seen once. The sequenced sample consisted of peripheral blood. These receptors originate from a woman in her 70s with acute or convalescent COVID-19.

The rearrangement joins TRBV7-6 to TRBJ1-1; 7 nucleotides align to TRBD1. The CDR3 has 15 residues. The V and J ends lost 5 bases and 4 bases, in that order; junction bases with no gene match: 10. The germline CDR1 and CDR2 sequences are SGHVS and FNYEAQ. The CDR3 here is CASSKNQGVGTEAFF. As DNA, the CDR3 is TGTGCCAGCAGCAAAAACCAGGGGGTTGGCACTGAAGCTTTCTTT.

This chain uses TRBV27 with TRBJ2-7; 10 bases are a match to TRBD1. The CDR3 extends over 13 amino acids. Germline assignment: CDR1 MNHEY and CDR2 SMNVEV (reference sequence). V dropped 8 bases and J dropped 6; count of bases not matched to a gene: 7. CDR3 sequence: CASGRTGGFEQYV. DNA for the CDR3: TGTGCCAGCGGGAGGACAGGGGGGTTCGAGCAGTACGTC.

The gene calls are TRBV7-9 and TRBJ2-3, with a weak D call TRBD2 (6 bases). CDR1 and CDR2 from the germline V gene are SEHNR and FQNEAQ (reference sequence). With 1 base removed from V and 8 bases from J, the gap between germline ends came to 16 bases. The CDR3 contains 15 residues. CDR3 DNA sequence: TGTGCCAGCAGCTTAGACGTTTTCGCGGGATTTACGCAGTATTTT. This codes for CASSLDVFAGFTQYF.

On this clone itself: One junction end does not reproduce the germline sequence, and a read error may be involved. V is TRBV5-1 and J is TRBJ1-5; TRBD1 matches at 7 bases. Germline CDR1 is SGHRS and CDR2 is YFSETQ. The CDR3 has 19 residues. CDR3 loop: CASRLGLGADDRENQPQHF. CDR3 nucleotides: TGCGCCAGCAGATTGGGGTTGGGGGCGGATGACAGGGAGAATCAGCCCCAGCATTTT.

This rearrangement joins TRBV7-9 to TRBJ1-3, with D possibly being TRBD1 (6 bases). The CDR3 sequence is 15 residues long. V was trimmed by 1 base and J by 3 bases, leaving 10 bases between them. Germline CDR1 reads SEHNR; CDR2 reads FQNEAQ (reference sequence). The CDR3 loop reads CASSLVGGYGNTIYF. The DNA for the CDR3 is TGTGCCAGCAGCTTAGTTGGGGGCTATGGAAACACCATATATTTT.

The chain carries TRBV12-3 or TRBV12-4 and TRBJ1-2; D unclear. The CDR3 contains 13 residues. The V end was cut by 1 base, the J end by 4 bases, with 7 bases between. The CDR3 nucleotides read TGTGCCAGCAGTTTAGGTAGCAGCTATGGCTACACCTTC. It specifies CASSLGSSYGYTF.

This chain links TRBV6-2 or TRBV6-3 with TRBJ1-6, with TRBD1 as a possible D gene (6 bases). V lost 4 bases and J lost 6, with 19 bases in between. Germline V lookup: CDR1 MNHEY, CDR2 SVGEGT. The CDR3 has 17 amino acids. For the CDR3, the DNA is TGTGCCAGCAGTTGGATTACGGCAGGGGCCCGTAATTCACCCCTCCACTTT. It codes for CASSWITAGARNSPLHF.

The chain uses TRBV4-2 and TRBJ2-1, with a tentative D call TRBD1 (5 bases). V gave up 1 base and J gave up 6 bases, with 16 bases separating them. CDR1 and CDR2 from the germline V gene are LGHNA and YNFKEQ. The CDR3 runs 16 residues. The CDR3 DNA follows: TGTGCCAGCAGCCAAGCACCCACTGGGGCCGGCAATGAGCAGTTCTTC. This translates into CASSQAPTGAGNEQFF.

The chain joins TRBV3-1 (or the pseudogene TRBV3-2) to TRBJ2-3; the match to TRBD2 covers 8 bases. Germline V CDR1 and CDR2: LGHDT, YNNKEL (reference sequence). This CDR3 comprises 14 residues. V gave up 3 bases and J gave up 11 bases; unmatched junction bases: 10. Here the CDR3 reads CASSQKVGLAEQYF. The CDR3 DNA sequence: TGTGCCAGCAGCCAGAAAGTTGGACTAGCCGAGCAGTATTTT.

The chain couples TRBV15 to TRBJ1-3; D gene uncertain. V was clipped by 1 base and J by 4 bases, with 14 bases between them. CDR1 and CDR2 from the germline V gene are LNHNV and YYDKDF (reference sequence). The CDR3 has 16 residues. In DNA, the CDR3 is TGTGCCACCAGCAGAGTGTTTCCGGGGAACGGAAACACCATATATTTT. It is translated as CATSRVFPGNGNTIYF.

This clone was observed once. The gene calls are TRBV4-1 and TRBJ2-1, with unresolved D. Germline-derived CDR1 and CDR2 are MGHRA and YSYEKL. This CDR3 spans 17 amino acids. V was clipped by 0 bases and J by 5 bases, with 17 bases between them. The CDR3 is CASSQERLALYNNEQFF. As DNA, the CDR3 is TGCGCCAGCAGCCAAGAGAGGTTAGCTCTATATAACAATGAGCAGTTCTTC.

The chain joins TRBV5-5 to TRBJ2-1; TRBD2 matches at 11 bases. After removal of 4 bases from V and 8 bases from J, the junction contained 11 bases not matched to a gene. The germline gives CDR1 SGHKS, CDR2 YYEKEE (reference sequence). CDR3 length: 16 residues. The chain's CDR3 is CASSLIAGGLIYEQFF. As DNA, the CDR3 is TGTGCCAGCAGCCTGATAGCGGGGGGGCTTATCTATGAGCAGTTCTTC.

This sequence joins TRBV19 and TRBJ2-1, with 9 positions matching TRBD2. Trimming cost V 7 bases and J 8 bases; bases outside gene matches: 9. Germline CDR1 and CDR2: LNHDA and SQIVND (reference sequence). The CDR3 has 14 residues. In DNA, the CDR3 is TGTGCCAGTACTCCGGGATCTAGCGGGGATGAGCAGTTCTTC. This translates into CASTPGSSGDEQFF.

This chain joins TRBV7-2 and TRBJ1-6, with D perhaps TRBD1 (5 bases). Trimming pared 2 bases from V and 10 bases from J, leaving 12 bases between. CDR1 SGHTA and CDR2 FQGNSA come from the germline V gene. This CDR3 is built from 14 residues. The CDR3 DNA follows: TGTGCCAGCAGCTTAATTCAGGGTCAATCACCCCTCCACTTT. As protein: CASSLIQGQSPLHF.

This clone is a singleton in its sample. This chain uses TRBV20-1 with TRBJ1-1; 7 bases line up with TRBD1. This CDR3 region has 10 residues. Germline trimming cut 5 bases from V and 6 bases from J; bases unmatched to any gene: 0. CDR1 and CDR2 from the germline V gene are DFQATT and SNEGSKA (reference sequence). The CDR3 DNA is TGCAGTGCTGGACAGGCTGAAGCTTTCTTT. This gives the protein CSAGQAEAFF.

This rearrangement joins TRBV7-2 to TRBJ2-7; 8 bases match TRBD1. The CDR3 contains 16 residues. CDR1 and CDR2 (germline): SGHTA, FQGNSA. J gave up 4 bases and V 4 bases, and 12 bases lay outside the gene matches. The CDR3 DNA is TGTGCCAGCAGCTGGAGGCAGGGGGCGGCTCCTTACGAGCAGTACTTC. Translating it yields CASSWRQGAAPYEQYF.

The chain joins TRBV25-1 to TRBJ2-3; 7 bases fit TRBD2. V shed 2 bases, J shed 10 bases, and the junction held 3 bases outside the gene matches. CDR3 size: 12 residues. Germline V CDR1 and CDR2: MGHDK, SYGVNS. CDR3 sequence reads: CASSEGGGSQYF. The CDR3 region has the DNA TGTGCCAGCAGTGAAGGGGGGGGGTCGCAGTATTTT.

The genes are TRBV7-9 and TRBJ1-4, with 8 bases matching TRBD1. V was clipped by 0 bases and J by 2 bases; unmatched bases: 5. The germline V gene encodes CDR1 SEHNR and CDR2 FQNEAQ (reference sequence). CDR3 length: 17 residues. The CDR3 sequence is CASSLARGLRTNEKLFF. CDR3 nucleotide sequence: TGTGCCAGCAGCTTAGCCAGGGGGCTAAGGACTAATGAAAAACTGTTTTTT.

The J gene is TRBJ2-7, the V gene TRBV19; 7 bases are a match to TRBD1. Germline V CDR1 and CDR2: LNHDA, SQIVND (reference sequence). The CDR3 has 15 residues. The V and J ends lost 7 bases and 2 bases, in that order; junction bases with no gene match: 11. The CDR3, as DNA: TGTGCCAGTAACCGGACAGGAATGACCACCTACGAGCAGTACGTC. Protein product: CASNRTGMTTYEQYV.

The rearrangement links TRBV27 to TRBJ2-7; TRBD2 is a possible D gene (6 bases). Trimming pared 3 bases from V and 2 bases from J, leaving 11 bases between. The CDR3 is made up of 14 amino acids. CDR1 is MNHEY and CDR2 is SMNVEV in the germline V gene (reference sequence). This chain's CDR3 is CASSLGGGPYEQYF. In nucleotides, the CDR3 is TGTGCCAGCAGTTTGGGGGGAGGCCCCTACGAGCAGTACTTC.

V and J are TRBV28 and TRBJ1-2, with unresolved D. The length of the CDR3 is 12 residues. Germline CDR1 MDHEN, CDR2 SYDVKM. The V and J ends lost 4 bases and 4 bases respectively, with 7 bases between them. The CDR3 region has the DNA TGTGCCAGCAGTTGGAGGCGCTATGGCTACACCTTC. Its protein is CASSWRRYGYTF.

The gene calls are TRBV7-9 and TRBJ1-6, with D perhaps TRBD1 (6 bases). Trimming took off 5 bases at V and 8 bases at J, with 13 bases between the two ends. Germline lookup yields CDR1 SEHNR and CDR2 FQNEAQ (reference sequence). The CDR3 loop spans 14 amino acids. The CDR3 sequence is CASSLQGRYSPLHF. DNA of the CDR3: TGTGCCAGCAGCCTACAGGGACGGTATTCACCCCTCCACTTT. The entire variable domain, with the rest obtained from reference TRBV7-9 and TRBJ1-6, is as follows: DTGVSQNPRHKITKRGQNVTFRCDPISEHNRLYWYRQTLGQGPEFLTYFQNEAQLEKSRLLSDRFSAERPKGSFSTLEIQRTEQGDSAMYLCASSLQGRYSPLHFGNGTRLTVT.

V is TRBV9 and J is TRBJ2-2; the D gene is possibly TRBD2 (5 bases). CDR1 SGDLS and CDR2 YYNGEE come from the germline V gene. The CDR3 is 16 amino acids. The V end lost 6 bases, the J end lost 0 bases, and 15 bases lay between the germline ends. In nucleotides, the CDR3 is TGTGCCAGCACCATGGGCGGGCAACCGAACACCGGGGAGCTGTTTTTT. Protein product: CASTMGGQPNTGELFF.

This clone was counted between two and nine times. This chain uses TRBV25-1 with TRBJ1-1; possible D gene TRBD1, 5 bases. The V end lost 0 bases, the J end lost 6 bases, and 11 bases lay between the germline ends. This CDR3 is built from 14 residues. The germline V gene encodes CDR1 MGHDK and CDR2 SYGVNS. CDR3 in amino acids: CASSEYGGTAEAFF. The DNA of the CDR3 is TGTGCCAGCAGTGAATATGGAGGGACGGCTGAAGCTTTCTTT.

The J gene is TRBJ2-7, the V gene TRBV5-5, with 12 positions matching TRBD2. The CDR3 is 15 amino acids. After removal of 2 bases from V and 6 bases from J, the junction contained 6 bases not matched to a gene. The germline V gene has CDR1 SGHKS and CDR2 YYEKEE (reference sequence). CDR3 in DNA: TGTGCCAGCAGCTTCCGCCAACTAGCGGGGGGCGAGCAGTACGTC. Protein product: CASSFRQLAGGEQYV.

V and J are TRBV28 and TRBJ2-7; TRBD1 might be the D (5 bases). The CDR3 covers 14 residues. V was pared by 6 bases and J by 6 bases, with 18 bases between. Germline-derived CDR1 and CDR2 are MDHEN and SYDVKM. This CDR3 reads CASSSGSGASEQYV. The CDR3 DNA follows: TGTGCCAGCAGCTCCGGCAGTGGGGCCTCCGAGCAGTACGTC.

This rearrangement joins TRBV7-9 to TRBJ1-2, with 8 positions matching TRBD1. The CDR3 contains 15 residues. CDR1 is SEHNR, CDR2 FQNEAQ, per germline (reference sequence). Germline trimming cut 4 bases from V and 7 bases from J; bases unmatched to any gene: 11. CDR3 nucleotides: TGTGCCAGCAGCTACTCCGACAGGGGATTAAGTGGCTACACCTTC. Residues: CASSYSDRGLSGYTF.